A selection of T cell receptor beta chains follows, all from one sample in a study of glioma-infiltrating T cells. TCRdb reanalysed the multiplex PCR reads using MiXCR and keeps one entry per CDR3 protein. The profile shows roughly 100,000 distinct CDR3 sequences, around 37% of them singletons. Sample: glioma tissue, nonneoplastic brain tissue, or PBMCs (not recorded which). Receptors were obtained from a human donor with low-grade glioma or glioblastoma, undergoing nonglioma brain surgery, or in good health (not recorded which). Each CDR3 is given with its conserved first and last residue. Each record gives: D gene, clone size, J gene, V gene, CDR3 protein, CDR3 DNA. A D gene is named only where the DNA matches it firmly. Only some rows state a clone size, as once, few, many or a class for expanded clones.

d_call: -; clone_size: many; j_call: TRBJ2-7; v_call: TRBV20-1; cdr3_aa: CSARMLFEQYF; cdr3_nt: TGCAGTGCTAGAATGCTGTTCGAGCAGTACTTC
d_call: TRBD1; clone_size: many; j_call: TRBJ1-1; v_call: TRBV9; cdr3_aa: CASSAGDSTEAFF; cdr3_nt: TGTGCCAGCAGCGCAGGGGACAGCACTGAAGCTTTCTTT
d_call: TRBD2; clone_size: -; j_call: TRBJ2-7; v_call: TRBV6-1; cdr3_aa: CASSELAGDEQYF; cdr3_nt: TGTGCCAGCAGTGAACTAGCGGGAGACGAGCAGTACTTC
d_call: TRBD1; clone_size: many; j_call: TRBJ1-1; v_call: TRBV20-1; cdr3_aa: CSASSGQVMNTEAFF; cdr3_nt: TGCAGTGCTAGTTCGGGACAGGTCATGAACACTGAAGCTTTCTTT
d_call: -; clone_size: -; j_call: TRBJ2-7; v_call: TRBV6-2/TRBV6-3; cdr3_aa: CASSYVGGRGEQYF; cdr3_nt: TGTGCCAGCAGTTACGTGGGAGGTCGTGGGGAGCAGTACTTC
d_call: -; clone_size: -; j_call: TRBJ2-7; v_call: TRBV12-3/TRBV12-4; cdr3_aa: CASSLASSKQYF; cdr3_nt: TGTGCCAGCAGTTTAGCTAGCAGTAAGCAGTACTTC
d_call: -; clone_size: -; j_call: TRBJ2-1; v_call: TRBV12-5; cdr3_aa: CASGLSYNGQFF; cdr3_nt: TGTGCTAGTGGCTTGTCCTACAATGGGCAGTTCTTC
d_call: TRBD2; clone_size: many; j_call: TRBJ2-7; v_call: TRBV7-9; cdr3_aa: CASSSGTSGPYEQYF; cdr3_nt: TGTGCCAGCAGTTCCGGGACTAGCGGCCCCTACGAGCAGTACTTC
d_call: -; clone_size: once; j_call: TRBJ1-6; v_call: TRBV7-9; cdr3_aa: CASSRKNSPLHF; cdr3_nt: TGTGCCAGCAGCCGAAAGAATTCACCCCTCCACTTT
d_call: -; clone_size: many; j_call: TRBJ1-1; v_call: TRBV28; cdr3_aa: CASLRPGAGTEAFF; cdr3_nt: TGTGCCAGCTTGAGGCCGGGGGCGGGCACTGAAGCTTTCTTT
d_call: TRBD1; clone_size: many; j_call: TRBJ2-3; v_call: TRBV19; cdr3_aa: CASKDRGGAADTQYF; cdr3_nt: TGTGCCAGTAAGGACAGGGGAGGAGCGGCAGATACGCAGTATTTT
d_call: TRBD1; clone_size: many; j_call: TRBJ1-2; v_call: TRBV3-1; cdr3_aa: CASSQTGTVGYTF; cdr3_nt: TGTGCCAGCAGCCAAACCGGGACAGTTGGCTACACCTTC
d_call: TRBD1; clone_size: many; j_call: TRBJ2-5; v_call: TRBV7-9; cdr3_aa: CASSRGTGDQETQYF; cdr3_nt: TGTGCCAGCAGCCGCGGGACAGGGGACCAAGAGACCCAGTACTTC
d_call: TRBD2; clone_size: many; j_call: TRBJ2-3; v_call: TRBV6-1; cdr3_aa: CASSSWTSLDTQYF; cdr3_nt: TGTGCCAGCAGTTCGTGGACTAGCTTAGATACGCAGTATTTT
d_call: -; clone_size: -; j_call: TRBJ1-6; v_call: TRBV29-1; cdr3_aa: CSVVETNNSPLHF; cdr3_nt: TGCAGCGTTGTGGAAACAAACAATTCACCCCTCCACTTT
d_call: TRBD1; clone_size: many; j_call: TRBJ2-7; v_call: TRBV20-1; cdr3_aa: CSALTGGYEQYF; cdr3_nt: TGCAGTGCACTCACAGGGGGATACGAGCAGTACTTC